Listed here is a single T cell receptor (beta chain). Per the original data handling: By means of reference gene primer amplification, nucleated cell counts were estimated. Clones were sequenced by immunoSEQ multiplex PCR, and TCRdb holds only the in-frame ones, with some missing. The V and J calls and clone size were taken over from that table, and D and trimming were inferred from the DNA. The sample carries approximately 300,000 clones, roughly 87% recorded once. This record belongs to a study of blood T cell repertoires in COVID-19. As for the study in general: The United States, Italy and Spain provided the acute and convalescent COVID-19 samples. PBMCs, B-cell-depleted T cells, or T cells were the source of the cDNA or gDNA that made up the material.

The CDR3 extends over 16 amino acids. Germline CDR1 SGDLS, CDR2 YYNGEE. V trimming: 4 bases; J trimming: 0 bases; junction bases outside the gene matches: 6. The sequencing input was peripheral blood. This clonotype was obtained from a man younger than 35 with active or convalescent COVID-19. This rearrangement joins TRBV9 to TRBJ1-3; 8 bases fit TRBD1. The CDR3 spells CASSLTGVPSGNTIYF. As DNA, the CDR3 is TGTGCCAGCAGCCTGACAGGGGTCCCCTCTGGAAACACCATATATTTT.